This paragraph covers one T cell receptor (beta chain) sequence. Authors' methods: Counts of nucleated cells, estimated from reference gene primer amplification, were obtained. Generated by immunoSEQ multiplex PCR, the TCRdb table keeps only in-frame clones and is missing some. From that table come the V and J calls and clone size; the DNA was used to work out D and trimming. The sample lists some 190,000 clones; around 76% were seen once. Individuals drawn from approximately 26 US areas were about 18 to 90 years old. The sample belongs to a study of blood T cell repertoires in COVID-19. Germline CDR1 reads LGHDT; CDR2 reads YNNKEL (reference sequence). This CDR3 is built from 12 residues. Germline trimming cut 8 bases from V and 8 bases from J; bases unmatched to any gene: 4.

The sequenced sample was PBMCs or T cells enriched from blood (not recorded which). This rearrangement joins TRBV3-1 (or the pseudogene TRBV3-2) to TRBJ2-1, with 9 nucleotides matching TRBD2. The sequence came from a woman in her 50s with acute COVID-19. The CDR3 is CASRRGGDEQFF. DNA of the CDR3: TGTGCCAGCCGGCGGGGGGGTGATGAGCAGTTCTTC.